This entry describes one T cell receptor beta chain. No antigen is known for it. The nonmyeloablative bone marrow transplants came from related graft donors, with transient mixed chimerism. Thawed PBMCs were FACS-sorted into unstimulated CD4+CD25+CD127- regulatory T cells, CD4+CD25- non-regulatory cells, CD4 and CD8 cells. TCRdb's table, derived via immunoSEQ multiplex PCR, lists solely in-frame clones and lacks some. The table shows roughly 86,000 clones, with roughly 93% occurring only once. This specimen belongs to a study of Tregs in tolerant kidney transplant recipients. Findings of the study overall: Tregs expanded with activated donor B cells seemed most donor-specific. Few patients were studied, so findings need validation in larger groups.

Germline loops: CDR1 LGHNA, CDR2 YSLEER. V lost 3 bases and J lost 4, with 13 bases in between. The CDR3 sequence is 15 residues long. The sequence was obtained from a human patient who received a combined kidney and bone marrow transplant. Certain T cells may be donor cells from the graft. The sequencing here drew on CD4+ T cells from blood (PBMCs), taken 12 months after the transplant. The chain is built from TRBV4-3 and TRBJ2-1; D is perhaps TRBD1 (5 bases). The CDR3 bases are TGCGCCAGCAGCCATGCAGGGATCGGTTACAATGAGCAGTTCTTC. Its protein product is CASSHAGIGYNEQFF.